This TCR beta chain originates from a study of T cell responses to AZD1222 COVID-19 vaccine. Study-wide points: The donor cohort was predominantly white British with a female majority, and clonal diversity may have been underestimated. Scientists sampled the repertoires only once the peak T cell response had passed. Targets within unmutated variant regions were reportedly found for nearly half of spike-specific TCRs. Vaccine-associated CD4 TCRs spanned spike, dominant at 160-218 and 743-854.

As for this clone: The antigen is not known.

Profiled with immunoSEQ multiplex PCR; TCRdb holds only in-frame clones, not every one. This sample yields some 64,000 clones, of which 76% are seen a single time; about 14% belongs to the top ten. The V and J ends lost 3 bases and 6 bases respectively, with 4 bases between them. The CDR3 consists of 11 residues. This receptor was identified in an adult in good health. Sequences were derived from peripheral blood, sampled on day 0 of AZD1222 vaccination. V usage is TRBV12-3 or TRBV12-4 and J usage is TRBJ2-3; D uncertain. The DNA for the CDR3 is TGTGCCAGCAGTTTGATGGATACGCAGTATTTT. Protein: CASSLMDTQYF.